The rows below give T cell receptor beta chains drawn from one sample of a study of shared clonotypes between healthy human individuals. Repertoires were generated with immunoSEQ multiplex PCR, while TCRdb's copy carries only in-frame clones and drops some. The sample includes fewer than 550,000 clones, about three quarters of them seen just once. Sequenced material: PBMCs. Receptors were obtained from a middle-aged woman in good health. Some clones in this sample may be carry-over from other donors' samples. Each CDR3 is given with its conserved first and last residue.

16,TRBV15,CATSTLLGTGPETQYF
16,TRBV25-1,CASSVPPGQGVETQYF
14,TRBV18,CASSPGQGMRGYTF
14,TRBV7-9,CASSPLNTAYEQYF
12,TRBV2,CASSEATFGQFF
14,TRBV19,CASSIGSPNQPQHF
15,TRBV9,CASSPQAGGLVEQFF
16,TRBV10-2,CASSDTAGSTLYEQYF
13,TRBV29-1,CSVQGATNEKLFF
14,TRBV27,CASSLGTGRYEQYF
17,TRBV4-1,CASSQGPSGRGTGELFF
14,TRBV10-3,CATGPGTTRDTQYF
11,TRBV7-2,CASSRLGGYTF
15,TRBV29-1,CSGWIGQGGSYEQYF
14,TRBV7-8,CASSPNRESHEQYF
14,TRBV18,CASSPSQIQETQYF
13,TRBV30,CAREAGARNEQFF
13,TRBV9,CASRDTGRDEQFF
15,TRBV18,CASSPTGDRGGEQYF
11,TRBV2,CASSDYLDLTF
17,TRBV6-1,CASSEWSGGGFEGEQYF
13,TRBV30,CAWSTQGGGGYTF
10,TRBV6-5,CAPELQAEYF
16,TRBV2,CASSAIGLAGYNEQFF
15,TRBV7-3,CASSLEGQGIGELFF
12,TRBV29-1,CSVEGVGSEQFF
13,TRBV6-5,CASALILNAEAFF
13,TRBV5-4,CATRPGQGREQYF
14,TRBV18,CASALSGRLETQYF
14,TRBV29-1,CSVDSTGTNDEQYF
14,TRBV6-1,CASSEPDGNTEAFF
15,TRBV6-5,CASSYTRPGANVLTF
15,TRBV28,CASSRSGGYPYEQYF
15,TRBV14,CASSPGRTGAYEQYF
17,TRBV5-8,CASSLTRTVLNTGELFF
18,TRBV9,CASSQGLAGEVGTGELFF